This TCR beta chain stems from a study of prognosis after radiotherapy for stage I lung cancer. Study-level information: Roughly seven of the patients had squamous cell carcinoma tumors, while roughly twelve had adenocarcinoma tumors.

Amplification of TCR beta CDR3 from genomic DNA used two-round multiplex PCR. Primers targeting each individual TRBV and TRBJ gene were applied in first-round PCR. A single record per CDR3 protein comes from TCRdb applying MiXCR to the multiplex PCR reads. Of 9,500 to 15,000 distinct CDR3 sequences in the sample, roughly 52% were seen once. The germline V gene has CDR1 SGHVS and CDR2 FNYEAQ. The CDR3 covers 15 residues. Trimming removed 5 bases at V and 2 bases at J, with 14 bases between. Study results and limitations: Where distant metastases developed, patients had lower Shannon entropy after stereotactic body radiation therapy.

Each of two time points yielded approximately 6 milliliters of peripheral venous blood. This clonotype was found many times. What it binds is unknown. The specimen was PBMCs, collected before or after stereotactic body radiation therapy (not recorded which). This chain links TRBV7-6 with TRBJ2-3; D unresolved. The clonotype originates from a donor over 45 with non-small cell lung cancer. The CDR3 DNA is TGTGCCAGCAGCGAAAGACGGATGTCCACAGATACGCAGTATTTT. It encodes CASSERRMSTDTQYF.